This note documents a single T cell receptor (beta chain) sequence. Clones were sequenced by immunoSEQ multiplex PCR, and TCRdb holds only the in-frame ones, with some missing. The sample lists some 85,000 clones; 85% to 95% were seen once. This specimen belongs to a study of T cell changes during pregnancy in multiple sclerosis. J was trimmed by 3 bases and V by 4 bases; bases with no gene match: 6. This CDR3 has 16 residues. This chain connects TRBV23-1 to TRBJ2-2, with TRBD1 matching 9 bases. TRBV23-1 is noted as an ORF with a role that remains uncertain. The source of this sequence is a female donor with multiple sclerosis, enrolled in a pregnancy study. Sample: peripheral blood, taken in the third trimester of pregnancy. The CDR3: CASSLPGQGDTGELFF. CDR3 in DNA: TGCGCCAGCAGTCTTCCGGGACAGGGCGACACCGGGGAGCTGTTTTTT.